A selection of T cell receptor beta chains follows, all from one sample in a study of blood T cell repertoires in COVID-19. Sequencing used immunoSEQ multiplex PCR; TCRdb keeps in-frame clones, though not all of them. The sample records approximately 40,000 clones, 70% to 90% being singletons. Material for sequencing was peripheral blood. Receptor source: a man aged 60-69 years with COVID-19, enrolled during active disease. Each CDR3 is given with its conserved first and last residue. The D gene is left open where the match is weak. Some rows mark clone size as missing; the rest say once, few, many or name a class of expanded clone.

. | TRBJ2-1 | TRBV2 | TRBD2 | TGTGCCAGCAGTGAAGGCGGGGGCTGGACTAGCGGGACTGGAGAGCAGTTCTTC | CASSEGGGWTSGTGEQFF
. | TRBJ1-4 | TRBV2 | . | TGTGCCAGCAGTGAAAGTCGCCTCAGGGGTGAAAAACTGTTTTTT | CASSESRLRGEKLFF
. | TRBJ2-6 | TRBV15 | TRBD1 | TGTGCCACCAGCAGAGGACGGACAGGGGCTGGGGCCAACGTCCTGACTTTC | CATSRGRTGAGANVLTF
once | TRBJ2-3 | TRBV25-1 | TRBD2 | TGTGCCAGCAGTGAACGGGCTAGCGGTTACCAAGATACGCAGTATTTT | CASSERASGYQDTQYF
. | TRBJ2-7 | TRBV7-8 | TRBD2 | TGTGCCAGCAGCAGTATAGCGGGATTCGACTCCTACGAGCAGTACTTC | CASSSIAGFDSYEQYF
. | TRBJ2-4 | TRBV2 | TRBD2 | TGTGCCAGCAGTGAATTGTCTAGCGGGAGTAAGGCCAAAAACATTCAGTACTTC | CASSELSSGSKAKNIQYF
. | TRBJ2-7 | TRBV7-9 | . | TGTGCCAGCAGCTTAGGGGGTTATGGCCACCCAGGACTTTGGGAGCAGTACTTC | CASSLGGYGHPGLWEQYF
. | TRBJ1-3 | TRBV30 | . | TGTGCCTGGAGTACAGAGGGTTACCTATTAAGGAGCACCATATATTTT | CAWSTEGYLLRSTIYF
. | TRBJ2-3 | TRBV10-3 | . | TGTGCCATCAGTGATGGGTGGACGGGAGATGGCTTGGATACGCAGTATTTT | CAISDGWTGDGLDTQYF
. | TRBJ2-7 | TRBV6-2/TRBV6-3 | TRBD1 | TGTGCCAGCAGCCTAAGACAGGGCCCCGCCTACGAGCAGTACTTC | CASSLRQGPAYEQYF
. | TRBJ2-1 | TRBV10-1 | TRBD2 | TGCGCCAGCAGCACCACGTTGGCGGGAGCTGGGGAGCAGTTCTTC | CASSTTLAGAGEQFF
. | TRBJ2-1 | TRBV4-1 | . | TGCGCCAGCAGCCAACAGGACATCATCACCTACAATGAGCAGTTCTTC | CASSQQDIITYNEQFF
. | TRBJ2-3 | TRBV2 | . | TGTGCCAGCAGTGCCGGGGTTAGGGCAGATACGCAGTATTTT | CASSAGVRADTQYF
. | TRBJ2-5 | TRBV3-1/TRBV3-2 | TRBD2 | TGTGCCAGCAGCCAAAAAGTCTCGGGAGGAACTCAAGAGACCCAGTACTTC | CASSQKVSGGTQETQYF
once | TRBJ2-7 | TRBV28 | . | TGTGCCAGCAGTCAATACAGGGACCCCGTCGACGAGCAGTACTTC | CASSQYRDPVDEQYF
. | TRBJ1-1 | TRBV6-5 | . | TGTGCCAGCAGCGCACAGGGCTACACTGAAGCTTTCTTT | CASSAQGYTEAFF
. | TRBJ2-2 | TRBV5-1 | . | TGCGCCAGCTGCGAGGGGGTGAACACCGGGGAGCTGTTTTTT | CASCEGVNTGELFF
. | TRBJ2-3 | TRBV29-1 | TRBD2 | TGCAGCGTTGTGCAATTGAGCGGGAGAACAGATACGCAGTATTTT | CSVVQLSGRTDTQYF
. | TRBJ2-7 | TRBV20-1 | TRBD1 | TGCAGTGCTAGTACAGGGGTAGTATACGAGCAGTACTTC | CSASTGVVYEQYF
. | TRBJ2-1 | TRBV4-2 | TRBD2 | TGTGCCAGCAGCCAGACGGGACTAGGCCAGGGGGAGCAGTTCTTC | CASSQTGLGQGEQFF
. | TRBJ2-6 | TRBV11-2 | TRBD1 | TGTGCCAGCAGCAAAATTGAGGACAGGGTGGCCTCTGGGGCCAACGTCCTGACTTTC | CASSKIEDRVASGANVLTF
. | TRBJ1-3 | TRBV9 | . | TGTGCCAGCAGCGTAGACAGGGCGCTCTCTGGAAACACCATATATTTT | CASSVDRALSGNTIYF
. | TRBJ1-2 | TRBV19 | TRBD1 | TGTGCCAGTAGTCCTTCACGGGACAGTGTATATGGCTACACCTTC | CASSPSRDSVYGYTF
few | TRBJ2-7 | TRBV7-9 | . | TGTGCCAGCAGCCTCCTGACCCGGGACGAGCAGTACTTC | CASSLLTRDEQYF
. | TRBJ1-2 | TRBV6-2/TRBV6-3 | . | TGTGCCAGCAGTTACCGGGGATCAGGAGGCTACACCTTC | CASSYRGSGGYTF
. | TRBJ2-7 | TRBV7-6 | TRBD1 | TGTGCCAGCAGCTTAGCGCGAGGGGGCGCGTACGAGCAGTACTTC | CASSLARGGAYEQYF
. | TRBJ1-1 | TRBV3-1/TRBV3-2 | . | TGTGCCAGCAGCCCTACCCGTCTCAGGGGCACTGAAGCTTTCTTT | CASSPTRLRGTEAFF
. | TRBJ1-1 | TRBV7-2 | . | TGTGCCAGCAGCCCACAGGCCAACACTGAAGCTTTCTTT | CASSPQANTEAFF
. | TRBJ2-3 | TRBV7-6 | . | TGTGCCAGCAGCTTAGCGCCGTCCGGGACAGATACGCAGTATTTT | CASSLAPSGTDTQYF
. | TRBJ1-4 | TRBV19 | TRBD1 | TGTGCCAGCGATCGGACAGGGCGGGAAAAACTGTTTTTT | CASDRTGREKLFF
. | TRBJ2-5 | TRBV7-2 | . | TGTGCCAGCAGCCGTTTTGAGACCCAGTACTTC | CASSRFETQYF
. | TRBJ1-4 | TRBV27 | TRBD1 | TGTGCCAGCAGTTCGACAGGGATCCCCCAAAAACTGTTTTTT | CASSSTGIPQKLFF
. | TRBJ1-3 | TRBV29-1 | . | TGCAGCGTTGATGAGGGAGGAAACACCATATATTTT | CSVDEGGNTIYF
. | TRBJ1-5 | TRBV2 | . | TGTGCCAGCAGTCTAGACAGCAGGCAGCCCCAGCATTTT | CASSLDSRQPQHF
. | TRBJ1-2 | TRBV6-1 | TRBD1 | TGTGCCAGCAGTAACAGGGGGCCTGGGGGCTACACCTTC | CASSNRGPGGYTF
. | TRBJ2-1 | TRBV3-1/TRBV3-2 | TRBD2 | TGTGCCACCAAACCCCAGGGACTAGCGGCCGTGGGTGAGCAGTTCTTC | CATKPQGLAAVGEQFF
. | TRBJ1-2 | TRBV19 | TRBD1 | TGTGCCAGTAGTTCGACAGGGGGCGACGGCTACACCTTC | CASSSTGGDGYTF
. | TRBJ1-2 | TRBV30 | . | TGTGCCTGTGCGGCTGCTAACTATGGCTACACCTTC | CACAAANYGYTF
few | TRBJ2-7 | TRBV18 | TRBD2 | TGTGCCAGCTCACCACCGGGACTAGTCTTCGAGCAGTACTTC | CASSPPGLVFEQYF
. | TRBJ1-2 | TRBV27 | . | TGTGCCAGCAGCGCCTCACAAGGTCAGGACTATGGCTACACCTTC | CASSASQGQDYGYTF
. | TRBJ1-2 | TRBV15 | TRBD1 | TGTGCCACCAGCAGAGATCCCCCCCGGGACAGGGATGTTGGCTACACCTTC | CATSRDPPRDRDVGYTF
. | TRBJ2-2 | TRBV19 | . | TGTGCCAGTAGTATTCTAGGTATCACCGGGGAGCTGTTTTTT | CASSILGITGELFF
. | TRBJ2-7 | TRBV5-1 | . | TGCGCCAGCAGCTTGGAGGCGGGCGAGCAGTACTTC | CASSLEAGEQYF
. | TRBJ2-7 | TRBV5-1 | TRBD1 | TGCGCCAGCAGCACACCGGGACAGACTAACGACGAGCAGTACTTC | CASSTPGQTNDEQYF
few | TRBJ2-5 | TRBV6-2/TRBV6-3 | . | TGTGCCAGCAGTTACATCCAGGGCGGTGAGACCCAGTACTTC | CASSYIQGGETQYF
once | TRBJ2-1 | TRBV28 | TRBD2 | TGTGCCAGCAGGCGGACTAGCTTAAATGAGCAGTTCTTC | CASRRTSLNEQFF